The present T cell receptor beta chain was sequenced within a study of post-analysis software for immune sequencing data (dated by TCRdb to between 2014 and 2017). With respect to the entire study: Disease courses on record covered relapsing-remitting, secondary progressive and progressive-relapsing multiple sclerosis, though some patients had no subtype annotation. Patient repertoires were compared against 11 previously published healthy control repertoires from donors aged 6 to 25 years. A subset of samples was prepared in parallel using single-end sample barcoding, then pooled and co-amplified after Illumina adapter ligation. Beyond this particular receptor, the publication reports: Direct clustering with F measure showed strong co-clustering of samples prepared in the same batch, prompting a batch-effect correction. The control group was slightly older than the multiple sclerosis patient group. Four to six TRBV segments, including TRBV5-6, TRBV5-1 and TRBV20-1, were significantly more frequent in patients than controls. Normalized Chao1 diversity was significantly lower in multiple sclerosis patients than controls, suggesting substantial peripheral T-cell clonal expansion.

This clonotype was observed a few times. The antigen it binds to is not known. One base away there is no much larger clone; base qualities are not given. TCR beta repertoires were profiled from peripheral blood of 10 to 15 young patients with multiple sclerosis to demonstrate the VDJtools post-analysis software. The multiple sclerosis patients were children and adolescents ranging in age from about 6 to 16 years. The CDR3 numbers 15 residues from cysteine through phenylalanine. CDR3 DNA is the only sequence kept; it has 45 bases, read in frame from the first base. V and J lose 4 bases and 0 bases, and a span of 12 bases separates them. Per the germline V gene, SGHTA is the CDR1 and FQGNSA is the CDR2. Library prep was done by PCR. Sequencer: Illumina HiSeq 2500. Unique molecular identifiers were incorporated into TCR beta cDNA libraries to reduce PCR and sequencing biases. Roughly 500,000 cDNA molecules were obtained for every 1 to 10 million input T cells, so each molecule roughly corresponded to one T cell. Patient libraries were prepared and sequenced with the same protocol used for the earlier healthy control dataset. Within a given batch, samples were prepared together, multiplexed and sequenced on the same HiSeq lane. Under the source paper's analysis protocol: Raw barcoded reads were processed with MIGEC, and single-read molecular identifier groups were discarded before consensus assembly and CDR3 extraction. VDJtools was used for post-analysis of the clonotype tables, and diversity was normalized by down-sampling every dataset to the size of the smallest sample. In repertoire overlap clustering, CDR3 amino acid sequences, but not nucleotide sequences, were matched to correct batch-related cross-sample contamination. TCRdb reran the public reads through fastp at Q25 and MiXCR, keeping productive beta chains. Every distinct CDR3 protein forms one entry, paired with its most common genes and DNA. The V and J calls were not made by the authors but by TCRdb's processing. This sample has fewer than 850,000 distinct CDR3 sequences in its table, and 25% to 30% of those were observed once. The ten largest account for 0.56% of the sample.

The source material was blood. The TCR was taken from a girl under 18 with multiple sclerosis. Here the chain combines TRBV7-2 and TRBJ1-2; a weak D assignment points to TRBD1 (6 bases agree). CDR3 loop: CASSYRGDTNYGYTF. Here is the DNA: TGTGCCAGCAGCTATAGGGGGGATACTAACTATGGCTACACCTTC. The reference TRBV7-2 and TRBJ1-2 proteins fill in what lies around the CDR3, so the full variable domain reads GAGVSQSPSNKVTEKGKDVELRCDPISGHTALYWYRQSLGQGLEFLIYFQGNSAPDKSGLPSDRFSAERTGGSVSTLTIQRTQQEDSAVYLCASSYRGDTNYGYTFGSGTRLTVV.